This T cell receptor beta chain was sequenced for a study of identical twins. The trim removed 4 bases at V and 4 bases at J, leaving 8 bases unmatched. Germline loops: CDR1 MNHEY, CDR2 SVGAGI. This CDR3 is 18 amino acids long. TCRdb called the 5' RACE reads again in MiXCR, with one record for every CDR3 protein. This sample has roughly 470,000 distinct CDR3 sequences, with roughly an eighth found just once. General study points: Beta clonotypes that were abundant in cord blood contained fewer insertions, a pattern absent from memory repertoires.

Points on this clonotype: Its target is unknown.

Another study also made use of these data, one on yellow fever vaccine responses in identical twins.

The receptor comes from a woman under 30 in good health. The source material was CD4+ T cells sorted from blood. The rearrangement links TRBV6-5 to TRBJ2-1, with TRBD2 matching 15 bases. As DNA, the CDR3 is TGTGCCAGCAGTTCGGGACTAGCGGGAGGACCGTTATACAATGAGCAGTTCTTC. Protein product: CASSSGLAGGPLYNEQFF.